The clone carrying this T cell receptor (beta chain) was seen many times. What it recognizes is unknown. For the second PCR, which ran for about 6 to 12 cycles, a sample-barcoded 5' primer and a J-beta primer mix were used. TCRdb analysed the 5' RACE reads with MiXCR anew, one entry per CDR3 protein. The sample shows roughly 680,000 distinct CDR3 sequences, around 50% of them seen only once. The data are from a study of blood T cells in healthy people across ages. Between the trimmed V and J ends, which lost 3 bases and 5 bases, there was a span of 10 bases. The CDR3 extends over 13 amino acids. Germline CDR1 and CDR2: KGHSH and LQKENI. General study points: A roughly linear age-dependent decrease characterized TCR beta diversity per million T cells. Investigators viewed diversity estimates from one million T cells as underestimates, the study reported. In the absence of known donor CMV status, changes in expanded clonotypes were possibly confounded.

The sequenced sample consisted of blood. The V call is TRBV18, the J call TRBJ2-5; D assignment may be TRBD1 or TRBD2 (5 bases each). The receptor's source is a woman older than 75 in good health. The CDR3 sequence: CASSPGVVETQYF. In DNA, the CDR3 is TGTGCCAGCTCACCGGGGGTTGTGGAGACCCAGTACTTC.